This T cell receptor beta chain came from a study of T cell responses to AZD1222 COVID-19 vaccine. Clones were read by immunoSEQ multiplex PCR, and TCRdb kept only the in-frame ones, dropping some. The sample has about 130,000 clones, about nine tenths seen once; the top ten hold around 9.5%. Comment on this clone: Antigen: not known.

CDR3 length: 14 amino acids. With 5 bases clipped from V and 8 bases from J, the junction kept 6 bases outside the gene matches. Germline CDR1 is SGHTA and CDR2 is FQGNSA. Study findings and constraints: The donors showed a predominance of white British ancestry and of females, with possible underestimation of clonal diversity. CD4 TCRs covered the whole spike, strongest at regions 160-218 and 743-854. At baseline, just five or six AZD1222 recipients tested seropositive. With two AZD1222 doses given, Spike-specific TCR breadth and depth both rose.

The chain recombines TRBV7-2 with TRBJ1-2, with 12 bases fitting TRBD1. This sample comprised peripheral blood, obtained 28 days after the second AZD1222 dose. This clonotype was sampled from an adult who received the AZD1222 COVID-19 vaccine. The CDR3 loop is CASSAGTGGEGYTF. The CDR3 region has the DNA TGTGCCAGCAGCGCCGGGACAGGGGGCGAAGGCTACACCTTC.